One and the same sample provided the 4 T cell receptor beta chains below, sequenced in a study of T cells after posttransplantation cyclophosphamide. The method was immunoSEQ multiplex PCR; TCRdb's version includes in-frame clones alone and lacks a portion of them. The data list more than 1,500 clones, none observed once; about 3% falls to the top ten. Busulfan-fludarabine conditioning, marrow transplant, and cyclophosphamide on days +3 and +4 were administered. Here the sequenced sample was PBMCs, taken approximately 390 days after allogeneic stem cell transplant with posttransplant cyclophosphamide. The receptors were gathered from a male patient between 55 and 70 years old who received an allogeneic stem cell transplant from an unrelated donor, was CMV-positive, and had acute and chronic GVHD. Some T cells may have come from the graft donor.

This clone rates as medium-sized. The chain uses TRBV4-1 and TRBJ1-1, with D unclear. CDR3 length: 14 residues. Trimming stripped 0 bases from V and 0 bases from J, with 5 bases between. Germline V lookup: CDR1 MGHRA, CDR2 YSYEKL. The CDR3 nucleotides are TGCGCCAGCAGCCAAGACGTTATGAACACTGAAGCTTTCTTT. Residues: CASSQDVMNTEAFF.

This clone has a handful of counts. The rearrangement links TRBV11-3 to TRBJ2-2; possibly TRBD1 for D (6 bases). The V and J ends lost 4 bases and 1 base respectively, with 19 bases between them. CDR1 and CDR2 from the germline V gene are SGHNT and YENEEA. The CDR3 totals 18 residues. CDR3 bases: TGTGCCAGCAGCTCCTCGGGCTACGGGACAAAGAACACCGGGGAGCTGTTTTTT. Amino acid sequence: CASSSSGYGTKNTGELFF.

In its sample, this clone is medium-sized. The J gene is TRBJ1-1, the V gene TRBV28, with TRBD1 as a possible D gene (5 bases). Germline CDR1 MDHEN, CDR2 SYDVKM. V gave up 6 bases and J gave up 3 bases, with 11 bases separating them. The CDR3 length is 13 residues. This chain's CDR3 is CASRIQDYTEAFF. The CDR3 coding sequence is TGTGCCAGCAGGATACAGGATTACACTGAAGCTTTCTTT.

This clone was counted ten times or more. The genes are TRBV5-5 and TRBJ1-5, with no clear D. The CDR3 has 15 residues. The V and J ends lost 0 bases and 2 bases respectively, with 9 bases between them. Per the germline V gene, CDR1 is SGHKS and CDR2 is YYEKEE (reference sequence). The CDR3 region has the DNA TGTGCCAGCAGCTTGGGGGAGTCGGGCAATCAGCCCCAGCATTTT. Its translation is CASSLGESGNQPQHF.